The text below deals with one T cell receptor beta chain. CDR3 size: 13 residues. The V gene lost 0 bases and the J gene lost 6 bases, with 9 bases spanning the gap. Germline CDR1 and CDR2: SGDLS and YYNGEE. This table comes from immunoSEQ multiplex PCR, and its TCRdb copy is limited to in-frame clones, with some not included. The sample yields about 75,000 clones, under 90% seen once. These data originate in a study of blood T cell repertoires in COVID-19. Sample: peripheral blood. This chain connects TRBV9 to TRBJ1-2; D gene unclear. The sequence was collected from a human donor in a cohort sampled during active COVID-19. The CDR3 is CASSVGAQDGYTF. The CDR3 DNA reads TGTGCCAGCAGCGTAGGGGCCCAGGATGGCTACACCTTC.